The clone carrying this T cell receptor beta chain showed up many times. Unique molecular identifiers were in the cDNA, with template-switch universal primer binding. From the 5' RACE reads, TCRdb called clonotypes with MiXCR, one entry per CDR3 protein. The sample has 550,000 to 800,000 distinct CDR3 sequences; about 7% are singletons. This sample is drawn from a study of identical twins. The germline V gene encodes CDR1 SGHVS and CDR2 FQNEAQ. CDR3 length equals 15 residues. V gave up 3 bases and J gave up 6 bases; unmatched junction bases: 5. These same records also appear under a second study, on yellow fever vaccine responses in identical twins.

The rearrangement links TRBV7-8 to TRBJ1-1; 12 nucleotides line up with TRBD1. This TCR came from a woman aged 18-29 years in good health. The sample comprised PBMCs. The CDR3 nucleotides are TGTGCCAGCAGCTTGGGACAGGGGGCCGCGGCTGAAGCTTTCTTT. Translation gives CASSLGQGAAAEAFF. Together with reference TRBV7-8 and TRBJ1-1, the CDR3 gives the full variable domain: GAGVSQSPRYKVAKRGQDVALRCDPISGHVSLFWYQQALGQGPEFLTYFQNEAQLDKSGLPSDRFFAERPEGSVSTLKIQRTQQEDSAVYLCASSLGQGAAAEAFFGQGTRLTVV.